This T cell receptor beta chain was sequenced for a study of T cells in Graves' hyperthyroidism and ophthalmopathy. Points from the study as a whole: Ophthalmopathy and stable hyperthyroidism were told apart by a 13 V-J model.

CDR1 LGHDT and CDR2 YNNKEL come from the germline V gene (reference sequence). Trimming at V came to 10 bases and at J to 8 bases, leaving 7 bases not matched to a gene. CDR3 length: 13 amino acids. This clonotype came up a few times. Its antigen is not identified. Researchers amplified the TCR beta CDR3 regions from RNA transcripts. A first-round RT-PCR of the TCR CDR3 used the HTBI primer set. TCRdb reprocessed the multiplex PCR reads with MiXCR, giving one entry per CDR3 protein. The sample lists around 300,000 distinct CDR3 sequences, roughly 15% occurring once. This TCR came from a woman aged 45 to 65 with Graves' hyperthyroidism that later progressed to Graves' ophthalmopathy. The sample was blood. The chain uses TRBV3-1 and TRBJ1-4, with 10 nucleotides matching TRBD1. In nucleotides, the CDR3 is TGTGCCACCCCGACAGGGGGCGAAGAAAAACTGTTTTTT. Translation gives CATPTGGEEKLFF.